This T cell receptor (beta chain) was captured in a study of regulatory T cells in long-lasting Graves disease. HTBI primers from iRepertoire and Arm-PCR of CDR3 regions yielded the TCR beta libraries. In TCRdb, the multiplex PCR reads were re-called with MiXCR into one record per CDR3 protein. Here the sample spans approximately 350,000 distinct CDR3 sequences, under 20% being singletons. This clonotype was seen ten or more times. Time point reported: newly diagnosed GD, antithyroid drugs for less than 3 months. With RNA extracted from PBMCs as input, the TCR library was made. The sample also formed part of further work on T cells in Graves' hyperthyroidism and ophthalmopathy. As that study records: A set of HTBI primers served as the primers for a first-round RT-PCR of the TCR CDR3.

Material: peripheral blood mononuclear cells (PBMCs), obtained at new diagnosis, from a patient treated with antithyroid drugs. The source is a woman between 18 and 29 years old with Graves disease.

This chain's CDR3 is CASGGPGITGELFF. CDR3 nucleotide sequence: TGTGCCAGCGGGGGACCCGGGATAACCGGGGAGCTGTTTTTT. The rearrangement uses TRBV6-1 and TRBJ2-2; D could derive from TRBD1 or TRBD2 (5 bases each). V was cut by 8 bases and J by 5 bases, with 15 bases left in between. Germline lookup yields CDR1 MNHNS and CDR2 SASEGT. The length of the CDR3 is 14 residues.